This TCR beta chain emerged from a study of shared clonotypes between healthy human individuals. Study findings and constraints: Sampling included only blood; tissue repertoires likely differ.

The donor population consisted of healthy HIV-negative adults with no recent acute infections or vaccinations. As to this clone: Its antigen is currently unknown.

The genomic DNA of each subset was split evenly across several immunoSEQ plates. Authors' analysis steps: ImmunoSEQ sequences covered only the junction and lacked quality scores; filtering therefore differed. Sequenced by immunoSEQ multiplex PCR; TCRdb stores in-frame clones only, minus some. Clonal size and the V and J genes are those of that table, whereas D and trimming came from the DNA. The sample yields roughly 500,000 clones, roughly 80% seen once. The clonotype was recovered from a woman in her 40s in good health. Some clones in this sample may be carry-over from other donors' samples. What was sequenced was PBMCs.

CDR3 amino acids: CASSPRTQLNTEAFF. The CDR3 DNA is TGCGCCAGCAGCCCGAGGACCCAACTGAACACTGAAGCTTTCTTT. V gene TRBV4-1 combines with J gene TRBJ1-1; D is unresolved. This CDR3 is built from 15 residues. The V gene's germline CDR1 is MGHRA and CDR2 YSYEKL. V was clipped by 4 bases and J by 0 bases, with 12 bases between them.